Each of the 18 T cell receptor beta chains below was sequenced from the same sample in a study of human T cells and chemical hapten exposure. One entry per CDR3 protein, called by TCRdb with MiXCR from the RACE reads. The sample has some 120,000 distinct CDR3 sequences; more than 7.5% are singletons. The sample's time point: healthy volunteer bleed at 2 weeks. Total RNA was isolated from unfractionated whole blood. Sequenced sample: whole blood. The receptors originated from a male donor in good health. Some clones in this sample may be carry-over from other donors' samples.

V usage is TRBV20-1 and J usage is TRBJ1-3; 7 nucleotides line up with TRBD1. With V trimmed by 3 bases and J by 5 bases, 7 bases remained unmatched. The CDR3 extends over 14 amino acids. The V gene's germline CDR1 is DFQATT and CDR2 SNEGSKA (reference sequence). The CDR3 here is CSASWDSERNTIYF. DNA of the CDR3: TGCAGTGCTAGTTGGGACAGCGAACGAAACACCATATATTTT.

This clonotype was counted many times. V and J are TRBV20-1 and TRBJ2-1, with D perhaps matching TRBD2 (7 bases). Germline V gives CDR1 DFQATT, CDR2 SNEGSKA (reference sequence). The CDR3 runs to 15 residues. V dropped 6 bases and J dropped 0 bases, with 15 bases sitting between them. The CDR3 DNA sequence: TGCAGTGCGGGGGGGGGCGAGGGCTCCTACAATGAGCAGTTCTTC. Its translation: CSAGGGEGSYNEQFF.

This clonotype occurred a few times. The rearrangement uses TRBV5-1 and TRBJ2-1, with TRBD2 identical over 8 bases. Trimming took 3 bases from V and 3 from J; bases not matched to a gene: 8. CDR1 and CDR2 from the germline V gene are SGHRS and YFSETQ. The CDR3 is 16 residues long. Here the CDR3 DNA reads TGCGCCAGCAGCTGGATCACCGGGACTAGCTACAATGAGCAGTTCTTC. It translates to CASSWITGTSYNEQFF.

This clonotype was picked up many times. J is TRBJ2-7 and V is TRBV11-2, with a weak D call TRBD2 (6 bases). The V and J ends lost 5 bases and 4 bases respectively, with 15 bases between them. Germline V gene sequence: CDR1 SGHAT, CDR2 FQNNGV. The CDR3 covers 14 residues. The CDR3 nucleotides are TGTGCCAGCAGCGGAGGGTCCGGTAGTTACGAGCAGTACTTC. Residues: CASSGGSGSYEQYF.

The CDR3 sequence is CASSPGAFTEAFF. Written as DNA, the CDR3 is TGTGCCAGCAGCCCTGGGGCCTTCACTGAAGCTTTCTTT. The chain uses TRBV27 and TRBJ1-1, with a tentative D call TRBD1 (5 bases). Germline V gene lookup returns CDR1 MNHEY and CDR2 SMNVEV (reference sequence). CDR3 size: 13 residues. V shed 6 bases and J shed 4 bases, with 12 bases lying between them.

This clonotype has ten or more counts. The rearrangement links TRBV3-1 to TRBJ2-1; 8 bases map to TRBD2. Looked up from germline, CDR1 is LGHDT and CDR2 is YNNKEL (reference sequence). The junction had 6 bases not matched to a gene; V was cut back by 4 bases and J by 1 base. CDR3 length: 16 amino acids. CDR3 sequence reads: CASSPYSGSSYNEQFF. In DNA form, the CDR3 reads TGTGCCAGCAGCCCTTACAGCGGGAGTTCCTACAATGAGCAGTTCTTC.

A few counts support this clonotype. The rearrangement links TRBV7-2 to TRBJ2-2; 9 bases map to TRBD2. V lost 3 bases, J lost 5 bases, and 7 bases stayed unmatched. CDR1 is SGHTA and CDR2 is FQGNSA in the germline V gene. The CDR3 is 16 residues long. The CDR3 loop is CASSFLSGRGTGELFF. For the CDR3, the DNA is TGTGCCAGCAGCTTCCTTAGCGGGAGAGGGACCGGGGAGCTGTTTTTT.

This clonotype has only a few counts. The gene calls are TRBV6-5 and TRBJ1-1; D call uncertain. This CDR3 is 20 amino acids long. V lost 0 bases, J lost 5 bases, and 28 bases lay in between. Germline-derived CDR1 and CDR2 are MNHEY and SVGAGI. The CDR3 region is CASSYSRFIPRMRAPTEAFF. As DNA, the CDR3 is TGTGCCAGCAGTTACTCTCGCTTTATCCCGCGAATGAGGGCTCCGACTGAAGCTTTCTTT.

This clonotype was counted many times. The CDR3 DNA sequence: TGTGCCAGCAGCCAAGGTTCGCGAAGGAGCTCCTACAATGAGCAGTTCTTC. Residues: CASSQGSRRSSYNEQFF. The genes are TRBV14 and TRBJ2-1; no clear D gene. The germline V gene has CDR1 SGHDN and CDR2 FVKESK. This CDR3 comprises 17 residues. V lost 1 base to trimming and J lost 0 bases, with 13 bases between them.

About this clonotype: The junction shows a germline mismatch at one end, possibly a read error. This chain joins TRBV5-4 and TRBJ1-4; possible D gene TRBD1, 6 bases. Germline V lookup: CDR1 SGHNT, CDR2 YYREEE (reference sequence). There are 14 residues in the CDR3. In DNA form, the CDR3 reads TGTGCCAGCAGCCCCGGGACAACGAATGAAAAACTGTTTTTT. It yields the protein CASSPGTTNEKLFF.

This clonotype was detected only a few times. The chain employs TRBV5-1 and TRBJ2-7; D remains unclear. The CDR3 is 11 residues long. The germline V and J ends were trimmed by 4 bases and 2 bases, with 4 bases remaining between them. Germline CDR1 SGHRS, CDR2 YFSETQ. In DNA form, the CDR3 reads TGCGCCAGCAGCACTACCTACGAGCAGTACTTC. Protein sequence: CASSTTYEQYF.

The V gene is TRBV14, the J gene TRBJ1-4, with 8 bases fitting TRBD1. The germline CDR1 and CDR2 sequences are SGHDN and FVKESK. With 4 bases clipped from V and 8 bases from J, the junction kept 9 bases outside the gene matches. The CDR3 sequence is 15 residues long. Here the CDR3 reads CASSPFGTGGEKLFF. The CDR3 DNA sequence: TGTGCCAGCAGCCCATTCGGGACAGGTGGAGAAAAACTGTTTTTT.

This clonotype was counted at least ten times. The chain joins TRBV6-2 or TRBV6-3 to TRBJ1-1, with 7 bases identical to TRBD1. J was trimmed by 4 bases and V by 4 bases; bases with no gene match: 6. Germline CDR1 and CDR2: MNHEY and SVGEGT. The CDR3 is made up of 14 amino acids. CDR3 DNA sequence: TGTGCCAGCAGTTGGACAGGTCGGAGCACTGAAGCTTTCTTT. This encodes CASSWTGRSTEAFF.

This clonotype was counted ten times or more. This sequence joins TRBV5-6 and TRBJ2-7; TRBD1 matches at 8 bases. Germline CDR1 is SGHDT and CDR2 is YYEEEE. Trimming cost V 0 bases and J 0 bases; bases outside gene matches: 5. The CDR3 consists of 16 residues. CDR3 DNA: TGTGCCAGCAGCTTGGAGAAGGGACAGGCCTCCTACGAGCAGTACTTC. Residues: CASSLEKGQASYEQYF.

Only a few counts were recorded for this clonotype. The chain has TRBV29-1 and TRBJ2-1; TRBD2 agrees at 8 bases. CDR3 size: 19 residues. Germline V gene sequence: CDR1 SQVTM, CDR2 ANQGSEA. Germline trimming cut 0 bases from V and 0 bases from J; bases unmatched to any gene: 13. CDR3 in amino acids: CSVEDPMRAGAGSYNEQFF. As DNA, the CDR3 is TGCAGCGTTGAAGATCCGATGAGAGCGGGAGCGGGCTCCTACAATGAGCAGTTCTTC.

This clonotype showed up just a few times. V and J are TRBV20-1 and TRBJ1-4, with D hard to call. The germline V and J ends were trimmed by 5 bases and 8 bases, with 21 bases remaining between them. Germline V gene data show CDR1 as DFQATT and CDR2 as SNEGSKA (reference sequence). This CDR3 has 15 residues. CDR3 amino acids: CSAERMGPRGEKLFF. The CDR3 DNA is TGCAGTGCTGAAAGGATGGGTCCACGCGGAGAAAAACTGTTTTTT.

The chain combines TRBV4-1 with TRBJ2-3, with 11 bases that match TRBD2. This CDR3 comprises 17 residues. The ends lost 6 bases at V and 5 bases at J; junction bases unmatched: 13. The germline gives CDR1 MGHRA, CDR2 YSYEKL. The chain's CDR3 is CASSARLAGGMLDTQYF. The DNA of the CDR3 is TGCGCCAGCAGTGCCAGGTTAGCGGGGGGGATGTTAGATACGCAGTATTTT.

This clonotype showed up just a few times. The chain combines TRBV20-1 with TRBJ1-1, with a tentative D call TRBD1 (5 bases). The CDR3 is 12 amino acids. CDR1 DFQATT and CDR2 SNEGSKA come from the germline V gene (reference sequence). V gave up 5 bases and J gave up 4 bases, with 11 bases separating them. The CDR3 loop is CSAPSRVTEAFF. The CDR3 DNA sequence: TGCAGTGCTCCCAGCAGGGTCACTGAAGCTTTCTTT.